The rows below give T cell receptor beta chains drawn from one sample of a study of blood T cell repertoires in COVID-19. TCRdb's table, derived via immunoSEQ multiplex PCR, lists solely in-frame clones and lacks some. The sample consists of some 120,000 clones, more than 70% of them appearing once. Sequencing input: peripheral blood. Receptor source: a man in his sixties or seventies with acute or convalescent COVID-19. CDR3s include the opening cysteine and the closing phenylalanine or tryptophan. Fields, in order: J gene, clone size, V gene, CDR3 protein. Rows may omit the clone size; those that give it use once, few, many or a size class.

J gene: TRBJ1-2
clone size: NA
V gene: TRBV5-6
CDR3 protein: CASSYRDRGSGGYTF

J gene: TRBJ2-1
clone size: NA
V gene: TRBV5-1
CDR3 protein: CASSGWTARAGEGSYNEQFF

J gene: TRBJ1-1
clone size: NA
V gene: TRBV11-3
CDR3 protein: CASSPNRGGEAFF

J gene: TRBJ2-1
clone size: NA
V gene: TRBV10-1
CDR3 protein: CASRTSGNNEQFF

J gene: TRBJ1-2
clone size: NA
V gene: TRBV6-5
CDR3 protein: CASKLKVNGDYGYTF

J gene: TRBJ2-1
clone size: once
V gene: TRBV3-1/TRBV3-2
CDR3 protein: CASSHSGAGGNEQFF

J gene: TRBJ1-2
clone size: NA
V gene: TRBV19
CDR3 protein: CASSIEDRGWNGYTF

J gene: TRBJ2-5
clone size: few
V gene: TRBV7-2
CDR3 protein: CASSLDRGTQYF

J gene: TRBJ2-5
clone size: NA
V gene: TRBV27
CDR3 protein: CASSFSGGARETQYF

J gene: TRBJ1-3
clone size: NA
V gene: TRBV5-5
CDR3 protein: CASSLSQGAGNTIYF

J gene: TRBJ1-2
clone size: NA
V gene: TRBV19
CDR3 protein: CASRRQGRYYGYTF

J gene: TRBJ2-1
clone size: NA
V gene: TRBV6-5
CDR3 protein: CASSRQGSYNEQFF

J gene: TRBJ1-6
clone size: few
V gene: TRBV3-1/TRBV3-2
CDR3 protein: CASSHTTGSVNSPLHF

J gene: TRBJ1-2
clone size: once
V gene: TRBV7-9
CDR3 protein: CGSRPDGTFGGYTF

J gene: TRBJ1-2
clone size: NA
V gene: TRBV7-9
CDR3 protein: CASSLVAPGVGYGYTF

J gene: TRBJ2-1
clone size: NA
V gene: TRBV4-2
CDR3 protein: CASSQDETPRTYNEQFF